This TCR beta chain is drawn from a study of blood T cell repertoires in COVID-19. The germline V gene has CDR1 MNHEY and CDR2 SVGAGI. V was trimmed by 3 bases and J by 11 bases, leaving 17 bases between them. This CDR3 is built from 15 residues. Assay: immunoSEQ multiplex PCR; the TCRdb copy retains only in-frame clones and omits some. The sample yields 10,000 to 15,000 clones, around 83% seen once. V gene TRBV6-5 combines with J gene TRBJ1-6; D is undetermined. The source of this sequence is a man aged 40-55 years with active or convalescent COVID-19. The sequencing input was peripheral blood. CDR3 DNA: TGTGCCAGCAGTTATAAGAGCCCGGGTTCGACACCCCTCCACTTT. Translated, it gives CASSYKSPGSTPLHF.